These 10 T cell receptor beta chains share one sample of origin, sequenced in a study of blood T cell repertoires in COVID-19. TCRdb keeps only in-frame clones here, not all; method: immunoSEQ multiplex PCR. The table has 350,000 or so clones, about 90% seen once. Sequenced sample: peripheral blood. The origin of the receptors is a woman in her twenties or thirties with COVID-19, enrolled during active disease.

This clone has a handful of counts. This sequence joins TRBV6-1 and TRBJ1-3; maybe TRBD1 (6 bases). CDR3 length: 14 amino acids. The germline gives CDR1 MNHNS, CDR2 SASEGT. V was shortened by 1 base and J by 4 bases, with 8 bases between the two germline ends. The CDR3 DNA sequence: TGTGCCAGCAGTGAAGGGACAGAAGGAAACACCATATATTTT. As protein: CASSEGTEGNTIYF.

The gene calls are TRBV19 and TRBJ2-1, with D tentatively TRBD2 (5 bases). Trimming left V 2 bases short and J 5 bases short, with 10 bases between. The CDR3 loop spans 14 amino acids. CDR1 and CDR2 from the germline V gene are LNHDA and SQIVND (reference sequence). CDR3 region: CASSISDSHNEQFF. The CDR3 nucleotides are TGTGCCAGTAGTATATCGGACTCTCACAATGAGCAGTTCTTC.

CDR3 sequence: CASSPRTGWTEAFF. CDR3 DNA sequence: TGTGCCAGCAGCCCCCGGACAGGGTGGACTGAAGCTTTCTTT. The V call is TRBV7-8, the J call TRBJ1-1; 8 nucleotides agree with TRBD1. Germline lookup yields CDR1 SGHVS and CDR2 FQNEAQ. The CDR3 length is 14 residues. V dropped 5 bases and J dropped 5; count of bases not matched to a gene: 7. Variable domain in full (rest from reference TRBV7-8 and TRBJ1-1): GAGVSQSPRYKVAKRGQDVALRCDPISGHVSLFWYQQALGQGPEFLTYFQNEAQLDKSGLPSDRFFAERPEGSVSTLKIQRTQQEDSAVYLCASSPRTGWTEAFFGQGTRLTVV.

The V and J genes are TRBV11-3 and TRBJ2-3, with D perhaps TRBD2 (5 bases). The V gene lost 5 bases and the J gene lost 0 bases, with 12 bases spanning the gap. The CDR3 length is 15 residues. Germline V gives CDR1 SGHNT, CDR2 YENEEA. The CDR3 spells CASSQNGESTDTQYF. For the CDR3, the DNA is TGTGCCAGCAGCCAAAACGGGGAGAGCACAGATACGCAGTATTTT.

V and J are TRBV5-1 and TRBJ1-4, with D perhaps matching TRBD1 (5 bases). The V gene lost 1 base and the J gene lost 14 bases, with 15 bases spanning the gap. Germline V gene data show CDR1 as SGHRS and CDR2 as YFSETQ. This CDR3 is 13 amino acids long. In DNA, the CDR3 is TGCGCCAGCAGCTTGCTTGGGGGGTTAGATCTGTTTTTT. Translating it yields CASSLLGGLDLFF.

The V gene is TRBV29-1, the J gene TRBJ2-7; D unresolved. Trimming stripped 7 bases from V and 0 bases from J, with 10 bases between. The germline V gene has CDR1 SQVTM and CDR2 ANQGSEA. The CDR3 loop spans 12 amino acids. CDR3 in amino acids: CSARSNSYEQYF. The DNA for the CDR3 is TGCAGCGCACGGTCCAACTCCTACGAGCAGTACTTC.

The chain employs TRBV9 and TRBJ2-3, with 7 nucleotides matching TRBD1. Looked up from germline, CDR1 is SGDLS and CDR2 is YYNGEE. V lost 4 bases, J lost 7 bases, and 9 bases stayed unmatched. This CDR3 has 14 residues. The CDR3 reads CASSSDRKGNTQYF. As DNA, the CDR3 is TGTGCCAGCAGCTCGGACAGGAAAGGAAATACGCAGTATTTT.

J is TRBJ1-2 and V is TRBV18, with D perhaps TRBD1 (5 bases). Trimming removed 6 bases at V and 8 bases at J, with 13 bases between. Looked up from germline, CDR1 is KGHSH and CDR2 is LQKENI. This CDR3 has 12 amino acids. The CDR3 here is CASSDGPGGYTF. CDR3 bases: TGTGCCAGCTCCGACGGGCCAGGGGGCTACACCTTC. Drawing the rest from reference TRBV18 and TRBJ1-2, the complete variable domain is NAGVMQNPRHLVRRRGQEARLRCSPMKGHSHVYWYRQLPEEGLKFMVYLQKENIIDESGMPKERFSAEFPKEGPSILRIQQVVRGDSAAYFCASSDGPGGYTFGSGTRLTVV.

V is TRBV5-5 and J is TRBJ2-1; D remains ambiguous. The germline gives CDR1 SGHKS, CDR2 YYEKEE (reference sequence). CDR3 length: 15 residues. Trimming pared 0 bases from V and 9 bases from J, leaving 16 bases between. CDR3: CASSLDGRRFVEQFF. Written as DNA, the CDR3 is TGTGCCAGCAGCTTGGATGGTAGGAGATTTGTTGAGCAGTTCTTC.

V usage is TRBV27 and J usage is TRBJ1-5, with 8 bases matching TRBD1. The CDR3 runs 13 residues. Germline CDR1 is MNHEY and CDR2 is SMNVEV (reference sequence). V was pared by 5 bases and J by 10 bases, with 7 bases of the junction left unmatched. CDR3 residues: CASSPRTGPPQHF. CDR3 coding DNA: TGTGCCAGCAGTCCACGGACAGGGCCCCCCCAGCATTTT.